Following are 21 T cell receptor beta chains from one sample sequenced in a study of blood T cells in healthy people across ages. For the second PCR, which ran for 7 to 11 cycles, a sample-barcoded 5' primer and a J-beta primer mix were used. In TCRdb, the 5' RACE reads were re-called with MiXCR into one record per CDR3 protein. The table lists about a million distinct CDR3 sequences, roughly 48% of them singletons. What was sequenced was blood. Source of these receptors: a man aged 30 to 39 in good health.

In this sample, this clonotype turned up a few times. This CDR3 reads CASSSTPPGRWEEQFF. The DNA of the CDR3 is TGTGCCAGCAGTTCAACCCCCCCGGGAAGGTGGGAGGAGCAGTTCTTC. The genes are TRBV6-7 and TRBJ2-1, with a possible D match to TRBD2 (5 bases). TRBV6-7 is an ORF, with its function uncertain. The CDR3 covers 16 residues. V was shortened by 4 bases and J by 10 bases, with 23 bases between the two germline ends.

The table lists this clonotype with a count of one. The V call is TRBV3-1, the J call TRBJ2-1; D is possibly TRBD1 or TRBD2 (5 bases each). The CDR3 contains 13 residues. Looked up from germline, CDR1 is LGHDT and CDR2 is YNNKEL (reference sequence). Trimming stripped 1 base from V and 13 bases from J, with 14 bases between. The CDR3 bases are TGTGCCAGCAGCCAAGGCCGTCCAGGGACCCAGTTCTTC. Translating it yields CASSQGRPGTQFF.

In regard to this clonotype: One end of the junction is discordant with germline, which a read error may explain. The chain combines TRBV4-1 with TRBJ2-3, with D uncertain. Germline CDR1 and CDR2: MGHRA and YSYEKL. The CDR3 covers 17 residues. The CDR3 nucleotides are TGCGCCAGCAACCAAGATCCTGGACCTTTTGATCCAGATACGCAGTATTTT. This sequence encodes CASNQDPGPFDPDTQYF.

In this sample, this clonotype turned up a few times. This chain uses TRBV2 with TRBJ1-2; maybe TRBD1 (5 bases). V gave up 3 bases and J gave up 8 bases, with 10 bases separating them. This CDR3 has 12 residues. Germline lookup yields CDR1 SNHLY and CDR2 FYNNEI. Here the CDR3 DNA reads TGTGCCAGCAGTGATGAGGGGCGAGGCTACACCTTC. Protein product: CASSDEGRGYTF.

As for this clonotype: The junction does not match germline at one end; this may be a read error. The CDR3 region is CAGSFLDRYSYEQYF. The CDR3 DNA follows: TGTGCCGGCAGCTTTCTGGACAGATACTCCTACGAGCAGTACTTC. The V gene is TRBV5-6, the J gene TRBJ2-7; D is possibly TRBD1 (6 bases). This CDR3 region has 15 residues. Germline CDR1 and CDR2: SGHDT and YYEEEE.

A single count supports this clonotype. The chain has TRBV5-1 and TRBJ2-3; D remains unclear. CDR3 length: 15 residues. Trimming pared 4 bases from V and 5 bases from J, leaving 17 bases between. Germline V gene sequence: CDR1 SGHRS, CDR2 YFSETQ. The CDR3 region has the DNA TGCGCCAGCAGCCCCAACGGGCAGTTTGGAGATACGCAGTATTTT. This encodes CASSPNGQFGDTQYF.

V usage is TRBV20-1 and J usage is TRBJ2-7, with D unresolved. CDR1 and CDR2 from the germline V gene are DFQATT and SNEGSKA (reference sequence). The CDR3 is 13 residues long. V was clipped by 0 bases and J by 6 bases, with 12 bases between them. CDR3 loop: CSARDYSGIEQYF. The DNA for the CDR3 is TGCAGTGCTAGAGATTACAGTGGGATCGAGCAGTACTTC.

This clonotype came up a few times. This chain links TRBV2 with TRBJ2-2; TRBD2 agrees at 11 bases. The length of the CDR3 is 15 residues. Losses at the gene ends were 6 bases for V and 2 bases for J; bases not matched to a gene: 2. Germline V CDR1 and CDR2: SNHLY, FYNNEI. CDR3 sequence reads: CASRLAGDNTGELFF. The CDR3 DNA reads TGTGCCAGCAGACTAGCGGGGGACAACACCGGGGAGCTGTTTTTT.

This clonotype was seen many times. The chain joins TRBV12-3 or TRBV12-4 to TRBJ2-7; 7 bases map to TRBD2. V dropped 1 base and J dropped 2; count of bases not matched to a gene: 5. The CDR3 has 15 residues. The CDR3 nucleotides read TGTGCCAGCAGTTTAGATTCGGGGGGACCCTACGAGCAGTACTTC. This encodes CASSLDSGGPYEQYF.

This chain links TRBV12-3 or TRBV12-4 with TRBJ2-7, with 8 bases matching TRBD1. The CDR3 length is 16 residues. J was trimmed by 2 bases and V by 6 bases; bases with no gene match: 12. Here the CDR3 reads CASSRGGTGAAYEQYF. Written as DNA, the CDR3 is TGTGCCAGCAGCCGTGGGGGGACAGGAGCGGCCTACGAGCAGTACTTC.

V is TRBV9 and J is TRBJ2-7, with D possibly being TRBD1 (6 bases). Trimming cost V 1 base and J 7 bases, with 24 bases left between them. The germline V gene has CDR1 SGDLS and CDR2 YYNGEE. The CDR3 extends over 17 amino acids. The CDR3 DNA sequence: TGTGCCAGCAGCGTAATAAAGGACAGTAGAACCTACGATGAGCAGTACTTC. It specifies CASSVIKDSRTYDEQYF. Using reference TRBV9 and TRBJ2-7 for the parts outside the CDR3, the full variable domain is DSGVTQTPKHLITATGQRVTLRCSPRSGDLSVYWYQQSLDQGLQFLIQYYNGEERAKGNILERFSAQQFPDLHSELNLSSLELGDSALYFCASSVIKDSRTYDEQYFGPGTRLTVT.

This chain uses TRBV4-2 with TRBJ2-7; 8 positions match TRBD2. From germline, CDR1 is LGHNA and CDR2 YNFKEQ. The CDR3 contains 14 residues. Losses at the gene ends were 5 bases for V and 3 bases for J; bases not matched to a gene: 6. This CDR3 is CASSTPGLDYEQYF. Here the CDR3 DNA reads TGTGCCAGCAGCACACCGGGACTAGACTACGAGCAGTACTTC.

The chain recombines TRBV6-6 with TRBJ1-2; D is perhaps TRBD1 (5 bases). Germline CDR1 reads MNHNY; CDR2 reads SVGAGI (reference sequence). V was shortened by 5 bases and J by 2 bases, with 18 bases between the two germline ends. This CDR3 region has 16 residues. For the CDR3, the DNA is TGTGCCAGCAGTAGCAAAGGCCTCAGGGCCAACTATGGCTACACCTTC. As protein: CASSSKGLRANYGYTF.

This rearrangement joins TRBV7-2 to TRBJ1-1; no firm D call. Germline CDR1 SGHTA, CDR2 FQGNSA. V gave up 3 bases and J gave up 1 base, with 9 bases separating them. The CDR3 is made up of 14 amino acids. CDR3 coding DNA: TGTGCCAGCAGCTTTGGTTGGTGGAACACTGAAGCTTTCTTT. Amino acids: CASSFGWWNTEAFF.

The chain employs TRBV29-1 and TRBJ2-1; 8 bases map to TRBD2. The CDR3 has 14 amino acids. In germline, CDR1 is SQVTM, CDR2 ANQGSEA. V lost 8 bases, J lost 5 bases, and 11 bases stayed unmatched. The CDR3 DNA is TGCAGCCCAAAAAAGGCTAGCGGGCACAATGAGCAGTTCTTC. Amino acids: CSPKKASGHNEQFF.

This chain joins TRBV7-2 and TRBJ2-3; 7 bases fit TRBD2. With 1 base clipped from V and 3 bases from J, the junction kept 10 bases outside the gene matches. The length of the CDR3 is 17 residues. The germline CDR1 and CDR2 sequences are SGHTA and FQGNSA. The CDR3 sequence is CASSLVVGGSRTDTQYF. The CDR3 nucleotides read TGTGCCAGCAGCTTAGTAGTCGGCGGGAGTAGGACAGATACGCAGTATTTT.

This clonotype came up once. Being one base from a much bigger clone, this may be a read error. For the CDR3, the DNA is TGTGCCAGCAGTCCAATCGGCAGGGTCTACGAGCAGTACTTC. Amino acids: CASSPIGRVYEQYF. The chain joins TRBV6-5 to TRBJ2-7; perhaps TRBD1 as D (5 bases). The CDR3 sequence is 14 residues long. The ends were cut back, 5 bases at V and 3 bases at J, with 14 bases in the middle. Per the germline V gene, CDR1 is MNHEY and CDR2 is SVGAGI.

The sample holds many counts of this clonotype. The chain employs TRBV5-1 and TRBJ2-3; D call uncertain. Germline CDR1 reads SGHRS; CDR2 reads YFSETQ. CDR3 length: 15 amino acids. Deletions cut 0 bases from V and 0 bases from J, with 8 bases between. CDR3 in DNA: TGCGCCAGCAGCTTGGATGGCTACAGCACAGATACGCAGTATTTT. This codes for CASSLDGYSTDTQYF.

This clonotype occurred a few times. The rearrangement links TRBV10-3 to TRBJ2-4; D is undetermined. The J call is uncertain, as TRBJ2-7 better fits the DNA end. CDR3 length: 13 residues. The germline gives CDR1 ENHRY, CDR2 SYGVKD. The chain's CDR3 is CAISPPGHYEQYF. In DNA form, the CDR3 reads TGTGCCATCAGTCCCCCGGGCCATTACGAGCAGTACTTC.

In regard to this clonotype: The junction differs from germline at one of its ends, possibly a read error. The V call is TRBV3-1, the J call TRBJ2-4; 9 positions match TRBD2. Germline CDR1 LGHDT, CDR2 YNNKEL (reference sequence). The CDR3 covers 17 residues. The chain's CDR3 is CAGSQDPAGGPKNIQYF. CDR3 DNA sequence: TGTGCCGGCAGCCAAGATCCGGCGGGGGGGCCCAAAAACATTCAGTACTTC.

CDR3 coding DNA: TGTGCCAGCAGTCCCTATAGCGGGGGGGCAAATAACGAGCAGTACTTC. Translated: CASSPYSGGANNEQYF. The rearrangement joins TRBV28 to TRBJ2-4; 11 bases map to TRBD2. Matching the DNA end better, TRBJ2-7 makes the J call doubtful. This CDR3 contains 16 residues. Germline values: CDR1 MDHEN, CDR2 SYDVKM.